This TCR beta chain was sequenced in a study of T cells after yellow fever vaccination. As regards this clonotype: Antigen unknown.

5'RACE template switching generated TCR cDNA, adding a universal primer site and UMIs. One entry per CDR3 protein, called by TCRdb with MiXCR from the 5' RACE reads. The top ten clones hold roughly a sixth of a sample with a few hundred thousand distinct CDR3 sequences, roughly a sixth of them seen once. Whole-study findings and limits: Peak timing came faster in the weaker secondary response, day 5 versus 15.

CDR1 and CDR2 from the germline V gene are SQVTM and ANQGSEA. This CDR3 comprises 13 residues. V lost 6 bases, J lost 4 bases, and 5 bases stayed unmatched. This receptor was obtained from a man aged 18 to 30 who received the YFV17D yellow fever vaccine. The chain links TRBV29-1 to TRBJ2-5; 10 bases agree with TRBD1. Sequences were derived from PBMCs, sampled more than 4 days after the first yellow fever vaccination. For the CDR3, the DNA is TGCAGCGTCCGTGACAGGGGGCTAGAGACCCAGTACTTC. Its protein product is CSVRDRGLETQYF.